These T cell receptor beta chains were read from a single sample in a study of a mutant IDH1 vaccine in newly diagnosed glioma. Assay used: immunoSEQ multiplex PCR; TCRdb lists only in-frame clones, some missing. Among 35,000 to 45,000 clones listed, around 87% were seen once. These receptors are not linked to any known antigen. The source was PBMCs, collected from a glioma patient whose treatment included an IDH1 peptide vaccine. These receptor sequences come from a man aged 35 to 55 with glioma. The CDR3 runs from the conserved cysteine through the conserved F or W. Not every row has a clone size; where given, it reads once, few, many or a size class.

v_gene: TRBV2; abundance: .; j_gene: TRBJ1-3; CDR3aa: CASSRDEGAGNTIYF
v_gene: TRBV7-8; abundance: .; j_gene: TRBJ2-1; CDR3aa: CAIIAGGGYEQFF
v_gene: TRBV28; abundance: .; j_gene: TRBJ1-1; CDR3aa: CASSSHPAEAFF
v_gene: TRBV5-6; abundance: .; j_gene: TRBJ2-3; CDR3aa: CASSLVTPEADTQYF
v_gene: TRBV6-5; abundance: .; j_gene: TRBJ2-3; CDR3aa: CASSYSTVTDTQYF
v_gene: TRBV19; abundance: .; j_gene: TRBJ2-7; CDR3aa: CASSSGGENFHEQYF
v_gene: TRBV9; abundance: .; j_gene: TRBJ2-2; CDR3aa: CASTLSPSGNTGELFF
v_gene: TRBV29-1; abundance: .; j_gene: TRBJ2-1; CDR3aa: CSVERGSNEQFF
v_gene: TRBV5-1; abundance: .; j_gene: TRBJ2-2; CDR3aa: CASSLKFPIETGELFF
v_gene: TRBV15; abundance: .; j_gene: TRBJ1-1; CDR3aa: CATSRDRNTEAFF
v_gene: TRBV7-6; abundance: .; j_gene: TRBJ2-1; CDR3aa: CASSSTPRGSGANEQFF
v_gene: TRBV7-8; abundance: .; j_gene: TRBJ1-5; CDR3aa: CASSLEAGGSDQPQHF
v_gene: TRBV4-1; abundance: .; j_gene: TRBJ1-1; CDR3aa: CASSLKTSTEAFF
v_gene: TRBV6-1; abundance: .; j_gene: TRBJ1-1; CDR3aa: CASSEAWNTEAFF
v_gene: TRBV11-2; abundance: .; j_gene: TRBJ1-5; CDR3aa: CASSPGFSNQPQHF
v_gene: TRBV14; abundance: few; j_gene: TRBJ2-1; CDR3aa: CASSQIFGTGYNEQFF
v_gene: TRBV11-2; abundance: .; j_gene: TRBJ2-1; CDR3aa: CASSRGLAGRNEQFF
v_gene: TRBV30; abundance: .; j_gene: TRBJ2-2; CDR3aa: CAWSVGVRTGELFF
v_gene: TRBV13; abundance: .; j_gene: TRBJ2-7; CDR3aa: CASSAGQGRGEQYF
v_gene: TRBV30; abundance: .; j_gene: TRBJ2-3; CDR3aa: CAEGRDTQYF
v_gene: TRBV7-9; abundance: .; j_gene: TRBJ2-3; CDR3aa: CASSTRIVRGEGTDTQYF
v_gene: TRBV7-2; abundance: once; j_gene: TRBJ2-7; CDR3aa: CASSRISYEQYF
v_gene: TRBV6-4; abundance: .; j_gene: TRBJ2-5; CDR3aa: CASKEIGLSQETQYF
v_gene: TRBV7-9; abundance: .; j_gene: TRBJ2-2; CDR3aa: CASSRDRAWSTGELFF
v_gene: TRBV7-9; abundance: .; j_gene: TRBJ1-6; CDR3aa: CASSSSTGGVVAPLHF
v_gene: TRBV6-1; abundance: .; j_gene: TRBJ2-5; CDR3aa: CASSPIVGRWETQYF
v_gene: TRBV9; abundance: .; j_gene: TRBJ2-3; CDR3aa: CASSSGRGGLDTQYF
v_gene: TRBV28; abundance: .; j_gene: TRBJ1-1; CDR3aa: CASSWGPRGTNTEAFF
v_gene: TRBV6-6; abundance: .; j_gene: TRBJ1-2; CDR3aa: CASSYVKGDLNYGYTF
v_gene: TRBV28; abundance: .; j_gene: TRBJ2-2; CDR3aa: CASSSSDSTGELFF
v_gene: TRBV6-6; abundance: .; j_gene: TRBJ2-4; CDR3aa: CASSYSLGGIWNIQYF
v_gene: TRBV28; abundance: .; j_gene: TRBJ1-5; CDR3aa: CASSPPAPQPQHF
v_gene: TRBV19; abundance: .; j_gene: TRBJ2-5; CDR3aa: CASSIARTSSETQYF
v_gene: TRBV5-6; abundance: once; j_gene: TRBJ2-5; CDR3aa: CASSLGGNETQYF
v_gene: TRBV27; abundance: .; j_gene: TRBJ1-1; CDR3aa: CASSLVGPTEAFF
v_gene: TRBV30; abundance: .; j_gene: TRBJ2-1; CDR3aa: CAWVSQGRRSEQFF
v_gene: TRBV5-5; abundance: .; j_gene: TRBJ2-5; CDR3aa: CASSPGTSGLETQYF
v_gene: TRBV5-6; abundance: .; j_gene: TRBJ1-4; CDR3aa: CASSLAPRNEKLFF
v_gene: TRBV6-4; abundance: .; j_gene: TRBJ2-2; CDR3aa: CASSDSRAENTGELFF
v_gene: TRBV7-8; abundance: .; j_gene: TRBJ2-1; CDR3aa: CASSPPKGGTLNEQFF
v_gene: TRBV4-3; abundance: .; j_gene: TRBJ2-4; CDR3aa: CASSQELAGGPSKNIQYF
v_gene: TRBV7-9; abundance: .; j_gene: TRBJ2-7; CDR3aa: CASSRTWDSLYEQYF
v_gene: TRBV6-5; abundance: .; j_gene: TRBJ1-1; CDR3aa: CASSPHHRSPEAFF
v_gene: TRBV5-1; abundance: .; j_gene: TRBJ2-3; CDR3aa: CASNYFGDTDTQYF
v_gene: TRBV19; abundance: .; j_gene: TRBJ2-3; CDR3aa: CASTPSGGNTDTQYF